This is a list of T cell receptor beta chains from one sample in a study of T cell responses to AZD1222 COVID-19 vaccine. Repertoires were generated with immunoSEQ multiplex PCR, while TCRdb's copy carries only in-frame clones and drops some. The sample carries about 130,000 clones, 91% recorded once. The sample consisted of peripheral blood, taken 28 days after the second AZD1222 dose. All receptors come from an adult who received the AZD1222 COVID-19 vaccine. The CDR3 runs from the conserved cysteine through the conserved F or W. D genes are given only for firm matches. Size values are once, few and many counts, or a class for expanded clones, and some rows have none.

DNA: TGTGCCAGCAGTTACGGGGTGGCGGTCTATCATGGCTACACCTTC
CDR3: CASSYGVAVYHGYTF
J: TRBJ1-2
V: TRBV6-5
D: NA
size: NA

DNA: TGCGCCAGCAGCTTCGGACAACCGGCAACTAATGAAAAACTGTTTTTT
CDR3: CASSFGQPATNEKLFF
J: TRBJ1-4
V: TRBV5-1
D: NA
size: NA

DNA: TGTGCCAGTAGTCTGGCGGGTCGTTCGAACACTGAAGCTTTCTTT
CDR3: CASSLAGRSNTEAFF
J: TRBJ1-1
V: TRBV19
D: NA
size: NA

DNA: TGTGCCAGCAGCCTACCGGGACAGGGAAACACTGAAGCTTTCTTT
CDR3: CASSLPGQGNTEAFF
J: TRBJ1-1
V: TRBV11-2
D: TRBD1
size: once

DNA: TGTGCCAGCAGCTTGTATGGGGCCAACGTCCTGACTTTC
CDR3: CASSLYGANVLTF
J: TRBJ2-6
V: TRBV5-4
D: NA
size: NA

DNA: TGTGCCAGCAGTAGGCTATATGCCGGTAGTAATCAGCCCCAGCATTTT
CDR3: CASSRLYAGSNQPQHF
J: TRBJ1-5
V: TRBV6-2/TRBV6-3
D: NA
size: NA

DNA: TGTGCCAGTAGTATAGATACGGCCACCACTTATGGCTACACCTTC
CDR3: CASSIDTATTYGYTF
J: TRBJ1-2
V: TRBV19
D: NA
size: NA

DNA: TGTGCCAGCAGTTCCCCGGATCGTAAGGGCTACACCTTC
CDR3: CASSSPDRKGYTF
J: TRBJ1-2
V: TRBV28
D: NA
size: few

DNA: TGCGCCAGCAGCGATACAGCTTATGGCTACACCTTC
CDR3: CASSDTAYGYTF
J: TRBJ1-2
V: TRBV5-1
D: NA
size: NA

DNA: TGTGCCAGCAGTCCGCGGACAAATTCTAACTATGGCTACACCTTC
CDR3: CASSPRTNSNYGYTF
J: TRBJ1-2
V: TRBV27
D: NA
size: NA

DNA: TGTGCCAGCAGCGTGCATGGGACTAGCGGGGGGCCTTTCCCCGAGCAGTTCTTC
CDR3: CASSVHGTSGGPFPEQFF
J: TRBJ2-1
V: TRBV9
D: TRBD2
size: NA

DNA: TGTGCCAGCTGCACCTCAACAGGGTCTGGAAACACCATATATTTT
CDR3: CASCTSTGSGNTIYF
J: TRBJ1-3
V: TRBV18
D: NA
size: NA

DNA: TGTGCCAGCGGGGGCGGAGGCGCCTCCAATCGTGAAAAACTGTTTTTT
CDR3: CASGGGGASNREKLFF
J: TRBJ1-4
V: TRBV9
D: NA
size: NA

DNA: TGTGCCAGCAGCACCCCCGGTGGGAACACGAAACTGTTTTTT
CDR3: CASSTPGGNTKLFF
J: TRBJ1-4
V: TRBV5-4
D: NA
size: NA

DNA: TGTGCCAGCAGCCAAGTGGTACCCTACGAGCAGTACTTC
CDR3: CASSQVVPYEQYF
J: TRBJ2-7
V: TRBV14
D: NA
size: NA

DNA: TGCAGCGTTGGTTCGGGGGATAATGAGCAGTTCTTC
CDR3: CSVGSGDNEQFF
J: TRBJ2-1
V: TRBV29-1
D: NA
size: NA

DNA: TGTGCCAGCAGTGTAGTGGCTTTGTTGGGCTACACCTTC
CDR3: CASSVVALLGYTF
J: TRBJ1-2
V: TRBV2
D: NA
size: NA

DNA: TGTGCCAGCAGTGACAGGACAGCCAACACTGAAGCTTTCTTT
CDR3: CASSDRTANTEAFF
J: TRBJ1-1
V: TRBV2
D: NA
size: NA

DNA: TGTGCCAGCAGCTTAGTCCCTCGCAGGGAGAACACTGAAGCTTTCTTT
CDR3: CASSLVPRRENTEAFF
J: TRBJ1-1
V: TRBV7-8
D: NA
size: NA

DNA: TGTGCCAGCAGCTTAGTTAGCGGCGGTGGAGTTAACTATGGCTACACCTTC
CDR3: CASSLVSGGGVNYGYTF
J: TRBJ1-2
V: TRBV7-9
D: NA
size: NA

DNA: TGCGCCAGCAGCCTCCGAGTACACTCTGGGGCCAACGTCCTGACTTTC
CDR3: CASSLRVHSGANVLTF
J: TRBJ2-6
V: TRBV5-1
D: NA
size: NA

DNA: TGTGCCAGCAGCTTGGGCCTGCTGGGGAGCACAGATACGCAGTATTTT
CDR3: CASSLGLLGSTDTQYF
J: TRBJ2-3
V: TRBV5-4
D: NA
size: NA

DNA: TGTGCCAGCAGCGCCCTCGGGACAGCTGGAAACACCATATATTTT
CDR3: CASSALGTAGNTIYF
J: TRBJ1-3
V: TRBV11-1
D: TRBD1
size: NA

DNA: TGTGCCAGTAGTATGAAACAGCCTAATGAAAAACTGTTTTTT
CDR3: CASSMKQPNEKLFF
J: TRBJ1-4
V: TRBV19
D: NA
size: NA

DNA: TGTGCCAGCAGGCCGGGAGCCAAGAGCTCCTACGAGCAGTACTTC
CDR3: CASRPGAKSSYEQYF
J: TRBJ2-7
V: TRBV21-1
D: NA
size: NA

DNA: TGCGCCAGCAGCCCGGGGGGCCTGATCACAGATACGCAGTATTTT
CDR3: CASSPGGLITDTQYF
J: TRBJ2-3
V: TRBV5-1
D: NA
size: NA

DNA: TGTGCCAGCAGTTATGGGAGAGGTAGAATGAACACTGAAGCTTTCTTT
CDR3: CASSYGRGRMNTEAFF
J: TRBJ1-1
V: TRBV6-5
D: NA
size: NA

DNA: TGTGCCTGGAGTATAGGGACTAGCGGCTGGGACGAGCAGTACTTC
CDR3: CAWSIGTSGWDEQYF
J: TRBJ2-7
V: TRBV30
D: TRBD2
size: NA

DNA: TGTGCCTGGGGGCTCAAAGTAGGGACAGTAACCTCCTACGAGCAGTACTTC
CDR3: CAWGLKVGTVTSYEQYF
J: TRBJ2-7
V: TRBV30
D: TRBD1
size: NA

DNA: TGTGCCAGCAGCGAGACAGCGAACACTGAAGCTTTCTTT
CDR3: CASSETANTEAFF
J: TRBJ1-1
V: TRBV7-9
D: NA
size: NA

DNA: TGTGCCAGCAGTCTTGGGGAGGGCTATGGCTACACCTTC
CDR3: CASSLGEGYGYTF
J: TRBJ1-2
V: TRBV7-9
D: NA
size: NA

DNA: TGTGCCAGTGAAACAGGGGGCCGGACTGAAGCTTTCTTT
CDR3: CASETGGRTEAFF
J: TRBJ1-1
V: TRBV19
D: TRBD1
size: NA

DNA: TGTGCCAGCAGGGATACCGGTCGGGGAAAACTGTTTTTT
CDR3: CASRDTGRGKLFF
J: TRBJ1-4
V: TRBV2
D: NA
size: NA

DNA: TGTGCCACCAGTGAGCCGACGGACTCTCCTTGGGGCTACACCTTC
CDR3: CATSEPTDSPWGYTF
J: TRBJ1-2
V: TRBV24-1
D: NA
size: NA

DNA: TGTGCCATCAGTGAGTCACGGCAGGGACGAAACTATGGCTACACCTTC
CDR3: CAISESRQGRNYGYTF
J: TRBJ1-2
V: TRBV10-3
D: NA
size: NA

DNA: TGCGCCAGCAGCCTGGGACTAGCGGGGGGGCAGGAAGAGCAGTACTTC
CDR3: CASSLGLAGGQEEQYF
J: TRBJ2-7
V: TRBV5-1
D: TRBD2
size: NA

DNA: TGTGCCAGCTTCGGGGGGACCGGCACAGATACGCAGTATTTT
CDR3: CASFGGTGTDTQYF
J: TRBJ2-3
V: TRBV28
D: TRBD2
size: NA

DNA: TGCGCCAGCAGCCCAAACAGGGGGCCCGGCTACACCTTC
CDR3: CASSPNRGPGYTF
J: TRBJ1-2
V: TRBV4-3
D: TRBD1
size: NA

DNA: TGTGCCAGCAATGCCCAGGGGTTTAACACCGGGGAGCTGTTTTTT
CDR3: CASNAQGFNTGELFF
J: TRBJ2-2
V: TRBV2
D: NA
size: NA